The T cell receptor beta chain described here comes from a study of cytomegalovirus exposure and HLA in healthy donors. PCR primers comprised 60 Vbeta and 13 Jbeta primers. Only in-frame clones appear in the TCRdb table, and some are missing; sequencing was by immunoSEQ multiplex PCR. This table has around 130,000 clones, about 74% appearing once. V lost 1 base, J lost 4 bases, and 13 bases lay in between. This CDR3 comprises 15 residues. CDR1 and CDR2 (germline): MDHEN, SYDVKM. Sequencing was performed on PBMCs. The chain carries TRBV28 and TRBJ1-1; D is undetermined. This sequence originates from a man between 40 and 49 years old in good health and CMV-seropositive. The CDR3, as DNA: TGTGCCAGCAGTTTATTGCGGGGAGAAAGCACTGAAGCTTTCTTT. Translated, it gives CASSLLRGESTEAFF.